These 26 T cell receptor beta chains share one sample of origin, sequenced in a study of T cells in Graves' hyperthyroidism and ophthalmopathy. Amplified TCR beta CDR3 regions derived from RNA transcripts. Using the HTBI primer set, a first-round RT-PCR was run on the TCR CDR3. TCRdb recomputed calls from the multiplex PCR reads with MiXCR, one row per CDR3 protein. Here the sample spans approximately 710,000 distinct CDR3 sequences, 17% being singletons. Sequenced material: blood. All receptors derive from a man between 45 and 60 years old with Graves' hyperthyroidism.

This clonotype occurred many times. This chain connects TRBV28 to TRBJ2-5; 8 bases agree with TRBD2. The V gene's germline CDR1 is MDHEN and CDR2 SYDVKM. The V and J ends lost 4 bases and 5 bases, in that order; junction bases with no gene match: 6. The CDR3 covers 14 residues. The CDR3 DNA follows: TGTGCCAGCAGTTGGGTAGCGGGAAAGGAGACCCAGTACTTC. It encodes CASSWVAGKETQYF.

This clonotype turned up a few times. This chain connects TRBV13 to TRBJ2-5; the match to TRBD1 covers 9 bases. CDR1 and CDR2 from the germline V gene are PRHDT and FYEKMQ (reference sequence). Trimming at V came to 5 bases and at J to 5 bases, leaving 12 bases not matched to a gene. The CDR3 is 16 residues long. Here the CDR3 DNA reads TGTGCCAGCAGCCCCGGGCGGGACAGGGCCCCGGAGACCCAGTACTTC. This codes for CASSPGRDRAPETQYF.

This clonotype was counted at least ten times. The CDR3 spells CASSPTTGQAYNEQFF. DNA of the CDR3: TGCGCCAGCAGCCCCACGACAGGACAGGCCTACAATGAGCAGTTCTTC. The chain links TRBV5-1 to TRBJ2-1, with 7 bases matching TRBD1. The CDR3 is 16 residues long. V shed 4 bases, J shed 2 bases, and the junction held 9 bases outside the gene matches. Germline V gene lookup returns CDR1 SGHRS and CDR2 YFSETQ.

Ten or more counts support this clonotype. The chain employs TRBV7-8 and TRBJ1-1; D not resolved. The CDR3 has 12 amino acids. V lost 8 bases to trimming and J lost 2 bases, with 9 bases between them. Germline V lookup: CDR1 SGHVS, CDR2 FQNEAQ. The CDR3 DNA follows: TGTGCCAGCGCTCTACAAAACACTGAAGCTTTCTTT. It encodes CASALQNTEAFF.

This clonotype was observed at least ten times. V is TRBV12-3 or TRBV12-4 and J is TRBJ2-7, with D perhaps matching TRBD2 (5 bases). The length of the CDR3 is 18 residues. The V end lost 7 bases, the J end lost 0 bases, and 25 bases lay between the germline ends. The CDR3 protein is CASTNKVEGSHSSYEQYF. The CDR3 nucleotides are TGTGCCAGCACCAATAAAGTTGAAGGGAGCCACAGCTCCTACGAGCAGTACTTC.

This clonotype was recorded at least ten times. V is TRBV30 and J is TRBJ1-1; D may be TRBD1 (5 bases). The germline gives CDR1 GTSNPN, CDR2 SVGIG (reference sequence). Trimming took off 7 bases at V and 4 bases at J, with 10 bases between the two ends. The CDR3 has 11 amino acids. CDR3 nucleotide sequence: TGTGCCTACAGGCGGGGCACTGAAGCTTTCTTT. Translation: CAYRRGTEAFF.

J is TRBJ1-5 and V is TRBV28; D gene uncertain. Per germline, CDR1 MDHEN and CDR2 SYDVKM. The CDR3 covers 14 residues. V was clipped by 6 bases and J by 0 bases, with 9 bases between them. DNA of the CDR3: TGTGCCAGCAGCGAATCAGTTAGCAATCAGCCCCAGCATTTT. Encoded protein: CASSESVSNQPQHF.

V and J are TRBV5-4 and TRBJ1-2; TRBD1 is a possible D gene (6 bases). Germline values: CDR1 SGHNT, CDR2 YYREEE (reference sequence). This CDR3 spans 19 amino acids. Trimming removed 4 bases at V and 0 bases at J, with 25 bases between. The CDR3 sequence: CASSIGEVGGGPANYGYTF. CDR3 DNA: TGTGCCAGCAGCATCGGCGAGGTGGGTGGGGGGCCGGCTAACTATGGCTACACCTTC.

This clonotype was found a few times. The gene calls are TRBV6-1 and TRBJ2-5; the match to TRBD2 covers 8 bases. This CDR3 contains 16 residues. Losses at the gene ends were 6 bases for V and 5 bases for J; bases not matched to a gene: 14. CDR1 MNHNS and CDR2 SASEGT come from the germline V gene. The CDR3 reads CASRRAGVGYSETQYF. CDR3 coding DNA: TGTGCCAGCAGACGAGCGGGAGTTGGGTATTCGGAGACCCAGTACTTC.

On this clonotype: One base away lies a much larger clone, so this may be a sequencing read error. The rearrangement joins TRBV18 to TRBJ2-3, with no clear D. The CDR3 spans 13 residues. Trimming shortened V by 0 bases and J by 6 bases, and 7 bases separated the two germline ends. Germline V CDR1 and CDR2: KGHSH, LQKENI. The CDR3 nucleotides read TGTGCCAGCTCACCACCACCTCTGGATACGCAGTATTTT. Encoded protein: CASSPPPLDTQYF.

This chain links TRBV12-3 or TRBV12-4 with TRBJ1-3; possible D gene TRBD1, 5 bases. The CDR3 totals 15 residues. Trimming cost V 8 bases and J 4 bases, with 18 bases left between them. CDR3 loop: CASCGSGVEGNTIYF. The DNA of the CDR3 is TGTGCCAGCTGTGGTTCGGGGGTCGAAGGAAACACCATATATTTT.

This clonotype was counted many times. The chain employs TRBV12-3 or TRBV12-4 and TRBJ1-1, with D perhaps matching TRBD1 (6 bases). Trimming cost V 8 bases and J 4 bases, with 17 bases left between them. The CDR3 extends over 14 amino acids. The CDR3 sequence: CASGNREIPTEAFF. The CDR3 DNA sequence: TGTGCCAGCGGAAACAGGGAAATCCCCACTGAAGCTTTCTTT.

The chain has TRBV5-1 and TRBJ1-2; D may be TRBD1 (5 bases). The germline CDR1 and CDR2 sequences are SGHRS and YFSETQ. This CDR3 has 17 amino acids. Trimming took 0 bases from V and 2 from J, leaving 17 bases between them. The CDR3 here is CASSLAGLSRGNYGYTF. In DNA form, the CDR3 reads TGCGCCAGCAGCTTGGCGGGACTCTCTCGGGGGAACTATGGCTACACCTTC.

The chain recombines TRBV6-5 with TRBJ2-1; 7 bases agree with TRBD1. J was trimmed by 9 bases and V by 5 bases; bases with no gene match: 4. Germline V CDR1 and CDR2: MNHEY, SVGAGI. This CDR3 contains 12 residues. The CDR3: CASSHGTVEQFF. The CDR3 bases are TGTGCCAGCAGTCACGGGACAGTTGAGCAGTTCTTC.

This clonotype was found many times. The V gene is TRBV6-2 or TRBV6-3, the J gene TRBJ2-5; TRBD2 matches 12 bases. Germline lookup yields CDR1 MNHEY and CDR2 SVGEGT. After removal of 7 bases from V and 4 bases from J, the junction contained 4 bases not matched to a gene. There are 14 residues in the CDR3. The CDR3 sequence: CASTPGLAGETQYF. The CDR3 DNA sequence: TGTGCCAGCACTCCGGGACTAGCGGGAGAGACCCAGTACTTC.

The V call is TRBV11-2, the J call TRBJ2-3; TRBD1 matches 8 bases. The CDR3 is made up of 18 amino acids. V lost 5 bases to trimming and J lost 5 bases; unmatched junction nucleotides: 18. CDR1 and CDR2 from the germline V gene are SGHAT and FQNNGV. The CDR3 nucleotides are TGTGCCAGCAGCCAAGTGGCCCCCGGGACAGGTTCCAGAGATACGCAGTATTTT. The encoded protein is CASSQVAPGTGSRDTQYF.

This clonotype was detected many times. The chain has TRBV3-1 and TRBJ2-2, with D tentatively TRBD2 (6 bases). The CDR3 contains 15 residues. V was clipped by 1 base and J by 1 base, with 7 bases between them. CDR1 and CDR2 (germline): LGHDT, YNNKEL (reference sequence). CDR3 DNA sequence: TGTGCCAGCAGCCAAGCCGGGAGGAACACCGGGGAGCTGTTTTTT. Its protein product is CASSQAGRNTGELFF.

This clonotype was counted only a few times. The J gene is TRBJ2-7, the V gene TRBV2, with D possibly matching TRBD1 (6 bases). CDR1 and CDR2 (germline): SNHLY, FYNNEI. The ends were cut back, 6 bases at V and 6 bases at J, with 12 bases in the middle. This CDR3 is built from 12 residues. CDR3 protein: CASRQGSGEQYF. Written as DNA, the CDR3 is TGTGCCAGCAGACAGGGTTCGGGCGAGCAGTACTTC.

At least ten counts were recorded for this clonotype. CDR3 residues: CASSLSALETDTQYF. The CDR3 DNA is TGTGCCAGCAGTTTATCGGCGCTAGAAACAGATACGCAGTATTTT. The chain has TRBV27 and TRBJ2-3; D is ambiguous. CDR1 MNHEY and CDR2 SMNVEV come from the germline V gene (reference sequence). The CDR3 is 15 amino acids. Deletions cut 0 bases from V and 3 bases from J, with 10 bases between.

The table lists this clonotype with a few counts. The chain carries TRBV28 and TRBJ2-2; 10 positions agree with TRBD2. The CDR3 consists of 16 residues. The junction had 6 bases not matched to a gene; V was cut back by 3 bases and J by 5 bases. Germline assignment: CDR1 MDHEN and CDR2 SYDVKM. The CDR3 loop is CASSFSLAGGTGELFF. The CDR3 nucleotides read TGTGCCAGCAGTTTTTCTTTAGCGGGAGGTACCGGGGAGCTGTTTTTT.

Regarding this clonotype: A clone one base away is much larger, so this may be a read error. The J gene is TRBJ2-1, the V gene TRBV27, with 11 bases aligning to TRBD2. The CDR3 has 15 residues. After removal of 3 bases from V and 7 bases from J, the junction contained 5 bases not matched to a gene. Germline lookup yields CDR1 MNHEY and CDR2 SMNVEV (reference sequence). The DNA of the CDR3 is TGTGCCAGCAGTTTGTATAGCGGGAGGGGTAATGAGCAGTTCTTC. Its protein product is CASSLYSGRGNEQFF.

The rearrangement uses TRBV11-2 and TRBJ2-5; 9 bases map to TRBD1. Trimming took 0 bases from V and 5 from J; bases not matched to a gene: 7. The CDR3 extends over 16 amino acids. CDR1 and CDR2 (germline): SGHAT, FQNNGV. The CDR3 DNA follows: TGTGCCAGCAGCTTAGATGCGGGACAGGGCCGGGAGACCCAGTACTTC. This gives the protein CASSLDAGQGRETQYF.

The rearrangement links TRBV30 to TRBJ2-7; possibly TRBD1 or TRBD2 for D (5 bases each). There are 15 residues in the CDR3. The germline V and J ends were trimmed by 0 bases and 2 bases, with 14 bases remaining between them. The germline V gene encodes CDR1 GTSNPN and CDR2 SVGIG (reference sequence). The CDR3 region is CAWSVIRGLAYEQYF. CDR3 in DNA: TGTGCCTGGAGTGTAATACGGGGCCTAGCCTACGAGCAGTACTTC.

This clonotype has more than one count but fewer than ten. The chain has TRBV30 and TRBJ2-7; D gene ambiguous. In germline, CDR1 is GTSNPN, CDR2 SVGIG (reference sequence). The CDR3 has 12 amino acids. With 6 bases removed from V and 2 bases from J, the gap between germline ends came to 11 bases. CDR3 amino acids: CACLGWTYEQYF. In DNA form, the CDR3 reads TGTGCCTGCCTGGGATGGACCTACGAGCAGTACTTC.

This chain joins TRBV29-1 and TRBJ2-2; a weak D match, TRBD2 (5 bases). The CDR3 runs to 13 residues. V shed 7 bases and J shed 3 bases, with 12 bases lying between them. CDR1 and CDR2 from the germline V gene are SQVTM and ANQGSEA. The CDR3 loop is CSARKRDTGELFF. The CDR3 nucleotides are TGCAGCGCCCGAAAGAGGGACACCGGGGAGCTGTTTTTT.

This clonotype was observed a handful of times. The rearrangement uses TRBV9 and TRBJ1-2; D possibly corresponds to TRBD1 (5 bases). V dropped 3 bases and J dropped 2 bases, with 14 bases sitting between them. This CDR3 spans 15 amino acids. Germline-derived CDR1 and CDR2 are SGDLS and YYNGEE. As DNA, the CDR3 is TGTGCCAGCAGCGAAAGCGGGGGGAAAAACTATGGCTACACCTTC. This encodes CASSESGGKNYGYTF. The entire variable domain, with the rest obtained from reference TRBV9 and TRBJ1-2, is as follows: DSGVTQTPKHLITATGQRVTLRCSPRSGDLSVYWYQQSLDQGLQFLIQYYNGEERAKGNILERFSAQQFPDLHSELNLSSLELGDSALYFCASSESGGKNYGYTFGSGTRLTVV.